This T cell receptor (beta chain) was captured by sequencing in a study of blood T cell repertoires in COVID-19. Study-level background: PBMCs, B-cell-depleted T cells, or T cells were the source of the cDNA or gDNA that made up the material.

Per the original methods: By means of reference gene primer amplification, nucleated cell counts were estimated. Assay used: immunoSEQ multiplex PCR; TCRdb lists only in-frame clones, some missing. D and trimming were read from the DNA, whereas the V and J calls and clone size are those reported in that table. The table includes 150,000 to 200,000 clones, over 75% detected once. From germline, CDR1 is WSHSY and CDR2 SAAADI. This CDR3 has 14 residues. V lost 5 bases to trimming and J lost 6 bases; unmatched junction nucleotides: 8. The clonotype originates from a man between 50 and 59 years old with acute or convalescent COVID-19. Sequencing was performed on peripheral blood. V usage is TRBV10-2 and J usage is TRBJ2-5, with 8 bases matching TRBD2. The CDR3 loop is CASSQTSSGKTQYF. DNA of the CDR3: TGCGCCAGCAGTCAAACTAGTAGCGGGAAGACCCAGTACTTC.